Sequencing of this T cell receptor (beta chain) was carried out in a study of early T cells in non-severe SARS-CoV-2 infection. Study-wide background: The chains were unpaired, and the sequenced material was bulk RNA from unsorted whole blood. Notes on the study in general: Comparison of clonotypes with VDJdb favored anti-spike CD8 responses while missing private and CD4 specificities.

Unique molecular identifiers tagged individual cDNA molecules. One entry per CDR3 protein, called by TCRdb with MiXCR from the 5' RACE reads. Of about 69,000 distinct CDR3 sequences listed, about 11% were seen once; the top ten hold less than 7%. Of note for this clonotype: What it recognizes is unknown.

CDR3 length: 16 amino acids. CDR1 and CDR2 (germline): SGDLS, YYNGEE. V gave up 0 bases and J gave up 2 bases, with 12 bases separating them. Sequenced input: whole blood. The chain carries TRBV9 and TRBJ2-4; D remains unclear. The sequence was obtained from an adult who was a healthcare worker with PCR-confirmed SARS-CoV-2 infection or an uninfected control (not recorded which). In nucleotides, the CDR3 is TGTGCCAGCAGCGTAGCTAGGCAGGCCCCCAAAAACATTCAGTACTTC. Translated, it gives CASSVARQAPKNIQYF. The variable domain in full, completed from reference TRBV9 and TRBJ2-4, reads DSGVTQTPKHLITATGQRVTLRCSPRSGDLSVYWYQQSLDQGLQFLIQYYNGEERAKGNILERFSAQQFPDLHSELNLSSLELGDSALYFCASSVARQAPKNIQYFGAGTRLSVL.